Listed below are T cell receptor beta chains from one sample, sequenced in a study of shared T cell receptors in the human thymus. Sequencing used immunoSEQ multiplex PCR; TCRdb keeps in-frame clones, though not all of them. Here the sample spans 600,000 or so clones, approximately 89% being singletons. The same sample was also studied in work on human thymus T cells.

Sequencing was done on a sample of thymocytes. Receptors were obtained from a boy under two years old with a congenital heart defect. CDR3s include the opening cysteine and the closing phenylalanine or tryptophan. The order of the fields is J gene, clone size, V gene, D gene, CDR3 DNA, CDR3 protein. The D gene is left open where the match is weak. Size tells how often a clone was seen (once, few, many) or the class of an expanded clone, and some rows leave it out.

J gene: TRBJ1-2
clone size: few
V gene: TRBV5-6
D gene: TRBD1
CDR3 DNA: TGTGCCAGCAGCTTGTTCCGGGACAGGGTCATCTATGGCTACACCTTC
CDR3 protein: CASSLFRDRVIYGYTF

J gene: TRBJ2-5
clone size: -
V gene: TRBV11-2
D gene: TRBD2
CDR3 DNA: TGTGCCAGCAGCGTCGGACGACTAGCGGGAGTAGAGACCCAGTACTTC
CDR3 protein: CASSVGRLAGVETQYF

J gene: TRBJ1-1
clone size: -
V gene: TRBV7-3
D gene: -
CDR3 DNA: TGTGCCAGCAGCCTCCTTGAGGGGAGGCGCACTGAAGCTTTCTTT
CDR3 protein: CASSLLEGRRTEAFF

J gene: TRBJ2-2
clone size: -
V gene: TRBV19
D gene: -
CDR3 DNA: TGTGCCAGTAGTTCCCACCCCGGACAAGGGAACACCGGGGAGCTGTTTTTT
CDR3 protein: CASSSHPGQGNTGELFF

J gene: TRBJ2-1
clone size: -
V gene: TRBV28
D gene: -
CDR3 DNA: TGTGCCGGGAGTCGGGTTAGCGGCAATGAGCAGTTCTTC
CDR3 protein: CAGSRVSGNEQFF

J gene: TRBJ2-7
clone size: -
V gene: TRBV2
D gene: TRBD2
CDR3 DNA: TGTGCCAGCAGTGATTTTGGTTCCGGGACTAGCCCCTACTACGAGCAGTACTTC
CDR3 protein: CASSDFGSGTSPYYEQYF

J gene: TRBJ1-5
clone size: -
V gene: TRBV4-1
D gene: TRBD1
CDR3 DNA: TGCGCCAGCAGCCAACAGGACAGGGGGGATCAGCCCCAGCATTTT
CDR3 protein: CASSQQDRGDQPQHF

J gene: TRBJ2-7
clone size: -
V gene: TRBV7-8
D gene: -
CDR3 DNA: TGTGCCAGCAGCTTAGTGGCAGTCCCGCTCTACGAGCAGTACTTC
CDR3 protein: CASSLVAVPLYEQYF

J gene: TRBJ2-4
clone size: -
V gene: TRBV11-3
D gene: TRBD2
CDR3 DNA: TGTGCCAGCAGCTCTCTTTTGGGGGGGAACATTCAGTACTTC
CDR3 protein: CASSSLLGGNIQYF

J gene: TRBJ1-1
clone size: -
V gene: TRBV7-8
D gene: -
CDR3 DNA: TGTGCCAGCAGCTCCGGGACACCAAACACTGAAGCTTTCTTT
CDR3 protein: CASSSGTPNTEAFF

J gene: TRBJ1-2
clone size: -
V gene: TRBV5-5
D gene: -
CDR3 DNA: TGTGCCAGCAGCTTACAGCCTCCCTATGGCTACACCTTC
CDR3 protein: CASSLQPPYGYTF

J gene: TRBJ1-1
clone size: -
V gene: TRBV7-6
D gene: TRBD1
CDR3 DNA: TGTGCCAGCAGCTTACAGGGACAGAAAAACACTGAAGCTTTCTTT
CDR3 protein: CASSLQGQKNTEAFF

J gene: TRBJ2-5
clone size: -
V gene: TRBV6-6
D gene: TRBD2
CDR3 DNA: TGTGCCAGCAGTTACTCGGGCGGGAGGGGGAAAGAGACCCAGTACTTC
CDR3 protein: CASSYSGGRGKETQYF

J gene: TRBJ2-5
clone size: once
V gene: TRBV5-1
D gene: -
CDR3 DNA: TGCGCCAGCAGCTTGGATCTGGTAGCGAGACAAGAGACCCAGTACTTC
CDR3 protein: CASSLDLVARQETQYF

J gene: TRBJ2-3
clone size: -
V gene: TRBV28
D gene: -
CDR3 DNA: TGTGCCAGCAATACGGAGCTTTCTAGAGATACGCAGTATTTT
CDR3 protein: CASNTELSRDTQYF

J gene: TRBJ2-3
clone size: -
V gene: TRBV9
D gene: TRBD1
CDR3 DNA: TGTGCCAGCAGCGGGGCCGAATTGGGGACAGGGGGCTACGTGAATACGCAGTATTTT
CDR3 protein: CASSGAELGTGGYVNTQYF

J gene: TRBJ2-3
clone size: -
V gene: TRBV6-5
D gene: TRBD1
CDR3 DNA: TGTGCCAGCAGTTCCACCGGACAGGGGTACACAGATACGCAGTATTTT
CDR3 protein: CASSSTGQGYTDTQYF

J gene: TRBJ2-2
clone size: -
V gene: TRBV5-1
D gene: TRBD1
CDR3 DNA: TGCGCCAGCAGCTTGGAGGGACAGGGCACCGGGGAGCTGTTTTTT
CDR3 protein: CASSLEGQGTGELFF

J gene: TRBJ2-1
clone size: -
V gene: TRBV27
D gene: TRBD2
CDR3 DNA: TGTGCCAGCAGTCCCACCTCGAAACTAGCGGGGACCTACAATGAGCAGTTCTTC
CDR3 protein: CASSPTSKLAGTYNEQFF

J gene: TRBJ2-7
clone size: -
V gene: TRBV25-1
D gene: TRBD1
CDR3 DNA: TGTGCCAGCAGTGGAGACAGGGGATTGTACGAGCAGTACTTC
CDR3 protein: CASSGDRGLYEQYF

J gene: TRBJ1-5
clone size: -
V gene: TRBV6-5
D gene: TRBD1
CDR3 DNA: TGTGCCAGCAGGGGACAGGGTAGCAATCAGCCCCAGCATTTT
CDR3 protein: CASRGQGSNQPQHF

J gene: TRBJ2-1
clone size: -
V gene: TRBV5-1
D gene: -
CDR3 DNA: TGCGCCAGCAGCCCGTCGGTGGAGGGTGTAGGGTTGGGTGAGCAGTTCTTC
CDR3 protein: CASSPSVEGVGLGEQFF

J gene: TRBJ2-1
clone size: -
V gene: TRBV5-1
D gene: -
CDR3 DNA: TGCGCCAGCAGCTCCTACCTTAAATGTGAGCAGTTCTTC
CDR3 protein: CASSSYLKCEQFF

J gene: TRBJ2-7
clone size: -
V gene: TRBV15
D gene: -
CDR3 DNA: TGTGCCACCAGCGCTACACTAGTCGTCTACGAGCAGTACTTC
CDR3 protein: CATSATLVVYEQYF

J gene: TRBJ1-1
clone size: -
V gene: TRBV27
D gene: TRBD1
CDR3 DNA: TGTGCCAGCAGTTCCACCCGCGGACAGGCGGTTTCTAGGAACACTGAAGCTTTCTTT
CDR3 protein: CASSSTRGQAVSRNTEAFF

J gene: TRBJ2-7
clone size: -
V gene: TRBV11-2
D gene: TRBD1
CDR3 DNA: TGTGCCAGCAGCCTTCCGGGACAGGGGGCCTACGAGCAGTACTTC
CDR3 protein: CASSLPGQGAYEQYF

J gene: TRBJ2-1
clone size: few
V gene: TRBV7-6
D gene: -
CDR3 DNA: TGTGCCAGCAGCTTATTAGGGCGGGGAGACTACAATGAGCAGTTCTTC
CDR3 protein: CASSLLGRGDYNEQFF

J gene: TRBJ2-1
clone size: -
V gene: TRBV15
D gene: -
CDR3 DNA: TGTGCCACCAGCAGGGACAGCAGCCTCAATGAGCAGTTCTTC
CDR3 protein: CATSRDSSLNEQFF

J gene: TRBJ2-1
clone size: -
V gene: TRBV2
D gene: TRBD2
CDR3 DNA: TGTGCCAGCAGTGACGGGGCTCGGGCGGGGGAAAATGAGCAGTTCTTC
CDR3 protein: CASSDGARAGENEQFF

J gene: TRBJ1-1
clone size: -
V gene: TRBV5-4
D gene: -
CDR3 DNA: TGTGCCAGCAGCCTCAGGGGCCTGGGGACTGAAGCTTTCTTT
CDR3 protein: CASSLRGLGTEAFF

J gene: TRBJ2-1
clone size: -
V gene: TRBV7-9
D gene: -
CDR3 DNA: TGTGCCAGCAGCTTAGGTTTAGCCACCTCCTACAATGAGCAGTTCTTC
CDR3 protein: CASSLGLATSYNEQFF

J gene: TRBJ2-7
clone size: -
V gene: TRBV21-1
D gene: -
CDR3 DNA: TGTGCCAGCAGCAGGCGTCCCAAGCGGTACGAGCAGTACTTC
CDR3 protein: CASSRRPKRYEQYF

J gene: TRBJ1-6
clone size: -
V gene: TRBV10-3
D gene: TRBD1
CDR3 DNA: TGTGCCACCAGGGACAGGGGGAATTCACCCCTCCACTTT
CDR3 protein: CATRDRGNSPLHF

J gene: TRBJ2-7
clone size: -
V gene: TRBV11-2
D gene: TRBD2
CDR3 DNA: TGTGCCAGCAGCTCAGCTAGCGGGAGGGCCCCGGAACACGAGCAGTACTTC
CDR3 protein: CASSSASGRAPEHEQYF

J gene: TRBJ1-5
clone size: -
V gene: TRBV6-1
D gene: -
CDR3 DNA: TGTGCCAGCAGTGACGGTCAGCCCCAGCATTTT
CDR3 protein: CASSDGQPQHF

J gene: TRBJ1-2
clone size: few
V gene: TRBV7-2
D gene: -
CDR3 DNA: TGTGCCAGCAGCTTTCAATCGGAGGGGAACTATGGCTACACCTTC
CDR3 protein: CASSFQSEGNYGYTF

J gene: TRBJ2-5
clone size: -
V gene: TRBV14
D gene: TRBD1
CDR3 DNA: TGTGCCAGCAGCTCCGGACAGGCCCAAGAGACCCAGTACTTC
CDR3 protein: CASSSGQAQETQYF

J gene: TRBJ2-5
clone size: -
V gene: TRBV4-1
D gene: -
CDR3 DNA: TGCGCCAGCAGCCAAGATTGTAGGCGGGACCCGCAAGAGACCCAGTACTTC
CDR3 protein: CASSQDCRRDPQETQYF